Listed here are 27 T cell receptor beta chains from one sample, sequenced in a study of CD8 T cells in Susac syndrome. Reverse transcription of roughly 0.5 to 1 ug RNA used random hexamers. TCRdb re-called the immunoSEQ multiplex PCR reads through MiXCR, storing one row per CDR3 protein. The sample yields approximately 190,000 distinct CDR3 sequences, about 93% seen once. What was sequenced was CD4+ T cells from PBMCs. These receptors were obtained from a human donor in good health.

This clonotype was recorded only once. The chain recombines TRBV19 with TRBJ2-3; 10 bases match TRBD2. The CDR3 spans 13 residues. Germline values: CDR1 LNHDA, CDR2 SQIVND (reference sequence). V lost 8 bases to trimming and J lost 4 bases; unmatched junction nucleotides: 3. The CDR3 region is CASRSGGADTQYF. The CDR3 region has the DNA TGTGCCAGTCGGAGCGGGGGGGCAGATACGCAGTATTTT.

V is TRBV30 and J is TRBJ1-2; D gene ambiguous. The CDR3 covers 16 residues. The germline V gene has CDR1 GTSNPN and CDR2 SVGIG (reference sequence). V lost 5 bases and J lost 5, with 24 bases in between. CDR3 residues: CAWRPIGFRDPYGYTF. Here the CDR3 DNA reads TGTGCCTGGCGCCCCATTGGGTTTAGGGATCCTTATGGCTACACCTTC.

The gene calls are TRBV5-1 and TRBJ2-1; D may correspond to TRBD1 or TRBD2 (5 bases each). V was cut by 1 base and J by 2 bases, with 10 bases left in between. Germline CDR1 SGHRS, CDR2 YFSETQ. The CDR3 covers 15 residues. The CDR3 reads CASSLNGDPYNEQFF. DNA of the CDR3: TGCGCCAGCAGCTTGAACGGGGACCCCTACAATGAGCAGTTCTTC.

This clonotype was observed a handful of times. The V gene is TRBV7-2, the J gene TRBJ2-1; the D is unclear. The germline gives CDR1 SGHTA, CDR2 FQGNSA. Trimming shortened V by 5 bases and J by 5 bases, and 4 bases separated the two germline ends. This CDR3 is built from 11 residues. The CDR3 spells CASSPDNEQFF. In DNA form, the CDR3 reads TGTGCCAGCAGCCCTGACAATGAGCAGTTCTTC.

The chain has TRBV20-1 and TRBJ1-3, with 9 bases matching TRBD1. Germline-derived CDR1 and CDR2 are DFQATT and SNEGSKA (reference sequence). This CDR3 is built from 15 residues. V trimming: 5 bases; J trimming: 4 bases; junction bases outside the gene matches: 9. The CDR3 DNA follows: TGCAGTGCTTTACGGGACAGGGCATCAGGAAACACCATATATTTT. Translation gives CSALRDRASGNTIYF.

This clonotype was recorded only once. The rearrangement joins TRBV20-1 to TRBJ1-2, with TRBD1 identical over 7 bases. J lost 8 bases, V lost 0 bases, and 9 bases had no gene match. This CDR3 spans 14 amino acids. The germline V gene has CDR1 DFQATT and CDR2 SNEGSKA (reference sequence). The CDR3 sequence: CSARDDREIGGYTF. CDR3 coding DNA: TGCAGTGCTAGAGATGACAGGGAAATCGGCGGCTACACCTTC.

The chain carries TRBV13 and TRBJ2-2, with D possibly matching TRBD1 (6 bases). This CDR3 spans 16 amino acids. Germline V gene data show CDR1 as PRHDT and CDR2 as FYEKMQ (reference sequence). The ends were cut back, 2 bases at V and 7 bases at J, with 17 bases in the middle. This CDR3 reads CASSLSSGALGGELFF. CDR3 nucleotide sequence: TGTGCCAGCAGCTTATCGTCAGGGGCGCTTGGCGGGGAGCTGTTTTTT.

The chain uses TRBV6-5 and TRBJ2-6; D remains unclear. Trimming pared 0 bases from V and 0 bases from J, leaving 3 bases between. This CDR3 is 15 amino acids long. Germline CDR1 MNHEY, CDR2 SVGAGI. CDR3 region: CASSYSPSGANVLTF. The CDR3 region has the DNA TGTGCCAGCAGTTACTCCCCCTCTGGGGCCAACGTCCTGACTTTC.

This rearrangement joins TRBV12-3 or TRBV12-4 to TRBJ1-5; 7 bases line up with TRBD1. V dropped 3 bases and J dropped 3; count of bases not matched to a gene: 5. The CDR3 covers 15 residues. DNA of the CDR3: TGTGCCAGCAGTTTTCTTGGACAGGACAATCAGCCCCAGCATTTT. This translates into CASSFLGQDNQPQHF.

The count of this clonotype is one. This chain connects TRBV10-3 to TRBJ2-1, with D tentatively TRBD1 or TRBD2 (5 bases each). The V end lost 9 bases, the J end lost 8 bases, and 14 bases lay between the germline ends. This CDR3 region has 12 residues. Germline-derived CDR1 and CDR2 are ENHRY and SYGVKD. In nucleotides, the CDR3 is TGTGCCATGGCTCCGGGGCGCGATGAGCAGTTCTTC. Amino acids: CAMAPGRDEQFF.

The chain has TRBV10-3 and TRBJ1-1; D is unclear. Germline CDR1 reads ENHRY; CDR2 reads SYGVKD. CDR3 size: 14 residues. V lost 2 bases and J lost 0, with 7 bases in between. CDR3 sequence: CAISEVSMNTEAFF. DNA for the CDR3: TGTGCCATCAGTGAGGTCAGCATGAACACTGAAGCTTTCTTT.

This chain joins TRBV4-3 and TRBJ2-3; TRBD1 matches at 10 bases. The V gene end was trimmed by 3 bases and the J gene end by 6 bases; junction bases not matched to a gene: 6. The CDR3 spans 15 residues. Looked up from germline, CDR1 is LGHNA and CDR2 is YSLEER. The CDR3 protein is CASSQGQGSMDTQYF. The DNA of the CDR3 is TGCGCCAGCAGCCAGGGACAGGGGAGCATGGATACGCAGTATTTT.

V is TRBV5-1 and J is TRBJ2-7, with 10 bases that match TRBD2. The V gene's germline CDR1 is SGHRS and CDR2 YFSETQ. The CDR3 is made up of 14 amino acids. Unmatched junction bases numbered 1, after V lost 2 bases and J lost 2 bases. Here the CDR3 reads CASSLAGGTYEQYV. DNA of the CDR3: TGCGCCAGCAGCTTAGCGGGGGGGACCTACGAGCAGTACGTC.

The chain recombines TRBV6-6 with TRBJ1-2; 9 positions match TRBD1. Germline CDR1 and CDR2: MNHNY and SVGAGI (reference sequence). The CDR3 loop spans 15 amino acids. J gave up 8 bases and V 5 bases, and 12 bases lay outside the gene matches. The CDR3 loop reads CASSPYSRTGDGYTF. CDR3 in DNA: TGTGCCAGCAGTCCCTACTCCCGGACAGGGGACGGCTACACCTTC.

The chain combines TRBV9 with TRBJ2-7, with D possibly TRBD2 on 7 matching bases. This CDR3 is 13 amino acids long. V dropped 9 bases and J dropped 4 bases, with 17 bases sitting between them. The germline V gene has CDR1 SGDLS and CDR2 YYNGEE. The CDR3 nucleotides are TGTGCCACCCGGGGCGGGGGCGGGTACGAGCAGTACGTC. Encoded protein: CATRGGGGYEQYV.

The gene calls are TRBV12-3 or TRBV12-4 and TRBJ2-2, with D possibly being TRBD1 (5 bases). V was trimmed by 8 bases and J by 1 base, leaving 11 bases between them. The CDR3 has 14 residues. CDR3 in amino acids: CASHPGLNTGELFF. Written as DNA, the CDR3 is TGTGCCAGCCACCCAGGGCTGAACACCGGGGAGCTGTTTTTT.

The chain links TRBV12-3 or TRBV12-4 to TRBJ2-4, with D possibly TRBD1 on 5 matching bases. The CDR3 runs 15 residues. V was cut by 3 bases and J by 0 bases, with 9 bases left in between. CDR3 amino acids: CASSFRDLAKNIQYF. The CDR3 bases are TGTGCCAGCAGTTTCAGGGATCTAGCCAAAAACATTCAGTACTTC.

The rearrangement links TRBV4-1 to TRBJ1-2; D is unresolved. The CDR3 contains 15 residues. CDR1 is MGHRA and CDR2 is YSYEKL in the germline V gene. Trimming took 2 bases from V and 8 from J, leaving 18 bases between them. The DNA of the CDR3 is TGCGCCAGCAGCCAAAGCAACATAGCCTCTGGAGGCTACACCTTC. This translates into CASSQSNIASGGYTF.

This chain uses TRBV9 with TRBJ2-5; perhaps TRBD2 as D (6 bases). Trimming left V 1 base short and J 5 bases short, with 9 bases between. Germline-derived CDR1 and CDR2 are SGDLS and YYNGEE. The CDR3 spans 13 residues. CDR3 amino acids: CASSVRGKETQYF. CDR3 DNA sequence: TGTGCCAGCAGCGTACGGGGGAAGGAGACCCAGTACTTC.

The count of this clonotype is one. The V call is TRBV7-2, the J call TRBJ1-2; TRBD1 matches 8 bases. Trimming at V came to 5 bases and at J to 8 bases, leaving 7 bases not matched to a gene. Germline assignment: CDR1 SGHTA and CDR2 FQGNSA. The CDR3 sequence is 13 residues long. CDR3 sequence: CASSPDRVSGYTF. The DNA of the CDR3 is TGTGCCAGCAGCCCGGACAGGGTGAGCGGCTACACCTTC.

The chain is built from TRBV29-1 and TRBJ1-3, with a tentative D call TRBD1 (5 bases). The CDR3 sequence is 16 residues long. Trimming took 4 bases from V and 0 from J, leaving 16 bases between them. The germline V gene has CDR1 SQVTM and CDR2 ANQGSEA. The CDR3 loop is CSVVPDGTSSGNTIYF. CDR3 nucleotide sequence: TGCAGCGTTGTTCCCGACGGGACCTCCTCTGGAAACACCATATATTTT.

The rearrangement uses TRBV5-1 and TRBJ2-1; 10 bases match TRBD1. Germline CDR1 reads SGHRS; CDR2 reads YFSETQ. V lost 3 bases to trimming and J lost 9 bases; unmatched junction nucleotides: 15. The CDR3 sequence is 17 residues long. CDR3 region: CASSSDIPGTGATEQFF. In DNA, the CDR3 is TGCGCCAGCAGCTCCGATATACCCGGGACAGGGGCAACTGAGCAGTTCTTC.

CDR3 region: CASSPGQGSGANVLTF. DNA for the CDR3: TGTGCCAGCAGCCCGGGACAGGGCTCTGGGGCCAACGTCCTGACTTTC. The V and J genes are TRBV7-9 and TRBJ2-6; 9 bases fit TRBD1. Germline V gives CDR1 SEHNR, CDR2 FQNEAQ (reference sequence). V trimming: 5 bases; J trimming: 0 bases; junction bases outside the gene matches: 2. CDR3 length: 16 residues.

The chain combines TRBV5-1 with TRBJ2-7, with 9 bases identical to TRBD1. Germline CDR1 SGHRS, CDR2 YFSETQ. The J segment lost 3 bases and the V segment lost 1 base, leaving 2 bases of the junction unmatched. The CDR3 covers 14 residues. CDR3 DNA sequence: TGCGCCAGCAGCTTGACGACAGGGGGCTACGAGCAGTACTTC. It is translated as CASSLTTGGYEQYF.

The V and J genes are TRBV6-5 and TRBJ2-7; a possible D gene is TRBD2 (7 bases). This CDR3 region has 14 residues. The ends were cut back, 6 bases at V and 6 bases at J, with 18 bases in the middle. Germline CDR1 MNHEY, CDR2 SVGAGI. The CDR3 DNA reads as TGTGCCAGCAGGATCGGGGGGCTGGGCATCGAGCAGTACTTC. It yields the protein CASRIGGLGIEQYF.

The chain uses TRBV5-1 and TRBJ2-2; D gene uncertain. The CDR3 has 15 residues. V gave up 3 bases and J gave up 1 base, with 10 bases separating them. Germline V gene sequence: CDR1 SGHRS, CDR2 YFSETQ. In DNA form, the CDR3 reads TGCGCCAGCAGCTCCCACCAGGTGAACACCGGGGAGCTGTTTTTT. Translating gives CASSSHQVNTGELFF.

The chain has TRBV28 and TRBJ2-3, with D tentatively TRBD2 (5 bases). CDR3 length: 14 amino acids. Germline loops: CDR1 MDHEN, CDR2 SYDVKM. Trimming shortened V by 10 bases and J by 0 bases, and 14 bases separated the two germline ends. The CDR3 region has the DNA TGTGCCAACAGCAACGGCGGGAGCACAGATACGCAGTATTTT. Protein sequence: CANSNGGSTDTQYF.